This T cell receptor beta chain appears in the sequencing data of a study of cytomegalovirus exposure and HLA in healthy donors. Overall study: Early released data comprised approximately 85 million unique TCRs from HLA-typed donors. Study-wide findings and caveats: Previously analyzed data showed that most TCR beta V segments were productive at a frequency of about 87% or about 30%. Relative to the approximately 680-donor mean, N-insertions were reportedly fewer in an Asian-associated ancestry cluster in a later analysis. The study labeled 150 to 200 TCR beta chains cytomegalovirus-associated.

Concerning this clone: What it binds is not known.

The CDR3 runs 14 residues. CDR1 and CDR2 from the germline V gene are SGHTA and FQGNSA. V lost 1 base to trimming and J lost 3 bases, with 6 bases between them. Researchers ran the PCR with 60 Vbeta and 13 Jbeta primers. TCRdb's table, derived via immunoSEQ multiplex PCR, lists solely in-frame clones and lacks some. This sample's clone table lists about 110,000 clones. The chain employs TRBV7-2 and TRBJ2-2, with a tentative D call TRBD2 (5 bases). Sequencing used PBMCs. The receptor comes from a man under 40 in good health and CMV-seronegative. CDR3: CASSLGRDTGELFF. The CDR3 DNA is TGTGCCAGCAGCTTAGGGCGGGACACCGGGGAGCTGTTTTTT.